This T cell receptor beta chain was captured in a study of monozygotic twins with inflammatory bowel disease. Study results and caveats: Evidence failed to back one strong IBD-linked signal or clonotype.

As concerns this clonotype: Its antigen is not identified.

The CDR3 has 14 residues. The germline V gene has CDR1 SGHNT and CDR2 YYREEE (reference sequence). With roughly 17 and 9 cycles respectively, two nested PCRs were carried out on TCRalpha and TCRbeta cDNA. TCRdb processed the 5' RACE reads again and assigns one entry to each CDR3 protein, with no DNA. The sample data list fewer than 110,000 distinct CDR3 sequences. This chain connects TRBV5-4 to TRBJ2-7; TCRdb's D call, TRBD1, is unchecked because there is no DNA. The sequencing input was blood. The sequence came from a human donor with ulcerative colitis or Crohn's disease, or a healthy co-twin of an affected twin (not recorded which). The CDR3 reads CASSSGTGTGEQYF.